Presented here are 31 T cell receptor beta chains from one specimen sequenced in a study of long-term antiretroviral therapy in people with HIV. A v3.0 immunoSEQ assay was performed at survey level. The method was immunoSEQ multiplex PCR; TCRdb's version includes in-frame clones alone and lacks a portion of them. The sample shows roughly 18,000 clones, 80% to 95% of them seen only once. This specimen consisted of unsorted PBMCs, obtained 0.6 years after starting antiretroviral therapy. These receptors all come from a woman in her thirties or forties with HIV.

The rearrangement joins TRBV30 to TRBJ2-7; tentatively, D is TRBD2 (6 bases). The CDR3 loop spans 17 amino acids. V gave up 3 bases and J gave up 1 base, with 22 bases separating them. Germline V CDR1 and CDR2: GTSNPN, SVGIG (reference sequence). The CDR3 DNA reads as TGTGCCTGGAGCGCCCGCCCCGGGGGTGGGAATTCCTACGAGCAGTACTTC. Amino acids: CAWSARPGGGNSYEQYF.

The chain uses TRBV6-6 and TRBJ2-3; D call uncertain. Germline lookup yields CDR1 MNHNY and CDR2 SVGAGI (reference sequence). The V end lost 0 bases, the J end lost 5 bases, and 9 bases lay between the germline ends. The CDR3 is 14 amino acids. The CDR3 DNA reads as TGTGCCAGCAGTTACTCGTCCCCAGGAGATACGCAGTATTTT. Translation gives CASSYSSPGDTQYF.

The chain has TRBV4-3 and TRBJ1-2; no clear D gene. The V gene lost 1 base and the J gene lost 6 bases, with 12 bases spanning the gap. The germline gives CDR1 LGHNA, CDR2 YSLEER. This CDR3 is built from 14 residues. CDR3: CASSQVAPMDGYTF. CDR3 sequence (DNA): TGCGCCAGCAGCCAAGTCGCGCCTATGGATGGCTACACCTTC.

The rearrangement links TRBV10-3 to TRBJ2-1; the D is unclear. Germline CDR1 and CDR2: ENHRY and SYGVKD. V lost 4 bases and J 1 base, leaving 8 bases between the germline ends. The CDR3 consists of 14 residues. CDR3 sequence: CAISVMASYNEQFF. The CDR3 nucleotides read TGTGCCATCAGTGTTATGGCTTCCTACAATGAGCAGTTCTTC.

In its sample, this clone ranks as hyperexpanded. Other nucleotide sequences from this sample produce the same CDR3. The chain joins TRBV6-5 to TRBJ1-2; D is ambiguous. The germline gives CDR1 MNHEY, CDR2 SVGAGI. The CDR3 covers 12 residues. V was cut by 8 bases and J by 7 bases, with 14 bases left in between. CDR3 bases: TGTGCCAGCGCCACGGGTTGGTCTGGCTACACCTTC. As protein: CASATGWSGYTF.

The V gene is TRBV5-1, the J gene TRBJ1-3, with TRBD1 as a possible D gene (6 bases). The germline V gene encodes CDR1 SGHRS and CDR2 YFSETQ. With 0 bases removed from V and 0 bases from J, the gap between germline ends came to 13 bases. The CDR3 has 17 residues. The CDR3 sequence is CASSLDRVEHSGNTIYF. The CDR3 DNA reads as TGCGCCAGCAGCTTGGACAGGGTTGAGCACTCTGGAAACACCATATATTTT.

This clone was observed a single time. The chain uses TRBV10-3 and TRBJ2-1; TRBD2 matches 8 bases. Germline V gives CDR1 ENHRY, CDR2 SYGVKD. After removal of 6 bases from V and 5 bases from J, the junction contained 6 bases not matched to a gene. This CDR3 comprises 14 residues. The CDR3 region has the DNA TGTGCCATCAGAGGGACTAGTTGGAACAATGAGCAGTTCTTC. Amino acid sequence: CAIRGTSWNNEQFF.

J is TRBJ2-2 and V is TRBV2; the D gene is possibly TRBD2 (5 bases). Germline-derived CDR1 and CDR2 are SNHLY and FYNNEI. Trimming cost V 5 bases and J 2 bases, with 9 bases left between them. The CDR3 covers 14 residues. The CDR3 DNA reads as TGTGCCAGCAGTTTGGACTCAAACACCGGGGAGCTGTTTTTT. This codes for CASSLDSNTGELFF.

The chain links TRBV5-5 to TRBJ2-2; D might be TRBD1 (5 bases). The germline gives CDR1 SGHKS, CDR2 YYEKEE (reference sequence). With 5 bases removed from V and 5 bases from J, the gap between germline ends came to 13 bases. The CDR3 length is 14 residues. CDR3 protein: CASSSWTSTGELFF. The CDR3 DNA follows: TGTGCCAGCAGTTCCTGGACAAGTACCGGGGAGCTGTTTTTT.

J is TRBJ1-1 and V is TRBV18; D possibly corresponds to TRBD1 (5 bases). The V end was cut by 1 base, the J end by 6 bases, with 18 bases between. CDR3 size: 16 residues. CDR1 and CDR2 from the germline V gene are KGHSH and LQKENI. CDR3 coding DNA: TGTGCCAGCTCACCACTTATACACCGGGGGAGGTCTGAAGCTTTCTTT. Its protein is CASSPLIHRGRSEAFF.

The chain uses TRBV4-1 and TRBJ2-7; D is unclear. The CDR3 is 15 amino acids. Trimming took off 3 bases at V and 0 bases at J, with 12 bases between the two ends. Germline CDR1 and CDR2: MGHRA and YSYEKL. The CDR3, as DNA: TGCGCCAGCAGCCATTCCCCAGGAAACTCCTACGAGCAGTACTTC. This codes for CASSHSPGNSYEQYF.

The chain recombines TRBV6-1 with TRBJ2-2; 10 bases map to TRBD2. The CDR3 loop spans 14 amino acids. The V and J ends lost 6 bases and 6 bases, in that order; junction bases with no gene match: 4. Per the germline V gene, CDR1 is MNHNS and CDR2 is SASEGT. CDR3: CASRSGGAAGELFF. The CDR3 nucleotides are TGTGCCAGCAGAAGCGGGGGGGCCGCCGGGGAGCTGTTTTTT.

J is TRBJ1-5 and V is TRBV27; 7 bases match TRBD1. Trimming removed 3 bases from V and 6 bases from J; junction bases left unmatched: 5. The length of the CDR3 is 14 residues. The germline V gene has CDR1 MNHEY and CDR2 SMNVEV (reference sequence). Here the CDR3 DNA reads TGTGCCAGCAGTTTGAACAGGGGCGGTCAGCCCCAGCATTTT. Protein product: CASSLNRGGQPQHF.

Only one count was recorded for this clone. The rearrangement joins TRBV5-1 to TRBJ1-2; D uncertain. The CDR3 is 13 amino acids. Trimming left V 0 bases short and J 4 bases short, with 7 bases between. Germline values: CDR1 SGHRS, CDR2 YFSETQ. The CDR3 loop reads CASSLGRLYGYTF. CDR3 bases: TGCGCCAGCAGCTTGGGACGCCTCTATGGCTACACCTTC.

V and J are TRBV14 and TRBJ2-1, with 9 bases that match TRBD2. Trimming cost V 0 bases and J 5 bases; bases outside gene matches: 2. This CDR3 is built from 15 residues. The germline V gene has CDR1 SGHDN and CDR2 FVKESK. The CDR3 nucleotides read TGTGCCAGCAGCCAAGAACTAGCGGGCAACAATGAGCAGTTCTTC. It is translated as CASSQELAGNNEQFF.

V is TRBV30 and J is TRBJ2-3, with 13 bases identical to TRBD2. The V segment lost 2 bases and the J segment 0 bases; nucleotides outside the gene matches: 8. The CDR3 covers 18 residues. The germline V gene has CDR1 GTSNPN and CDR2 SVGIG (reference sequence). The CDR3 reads CAWSRRRTSGGSTDTQYF. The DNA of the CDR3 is TGTGCCTGGAGTAGACGTAGGACTAGCGGGGGCAGCACAGATACGCAGTATTTT.

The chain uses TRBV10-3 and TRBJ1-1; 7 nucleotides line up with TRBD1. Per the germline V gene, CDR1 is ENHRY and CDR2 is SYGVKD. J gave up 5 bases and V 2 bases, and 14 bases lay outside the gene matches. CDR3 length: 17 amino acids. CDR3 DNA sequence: TGTGCCATCAGTGAGATCGGCGACAGGGTGTCGAGGACTGAAGCTTTCTTT. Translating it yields CAISEIGDRVSRTEAFF.

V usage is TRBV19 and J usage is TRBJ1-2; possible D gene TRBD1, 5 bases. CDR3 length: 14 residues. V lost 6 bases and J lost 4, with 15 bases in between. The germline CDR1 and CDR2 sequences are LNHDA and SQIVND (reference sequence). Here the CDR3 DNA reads TGTGCCAGTAGCCGGGACGGATATCTCTATGGCTACACCTTC. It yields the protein CASSRDGYLYGYTF.

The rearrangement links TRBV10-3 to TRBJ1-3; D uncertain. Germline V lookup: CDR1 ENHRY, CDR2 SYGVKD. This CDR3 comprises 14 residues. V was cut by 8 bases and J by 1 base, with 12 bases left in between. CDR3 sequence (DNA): TGTGCCATCTCGTCGGATAAGTCTGGAAACACCATATATTTT. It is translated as CAISSDKSGNTIYF.

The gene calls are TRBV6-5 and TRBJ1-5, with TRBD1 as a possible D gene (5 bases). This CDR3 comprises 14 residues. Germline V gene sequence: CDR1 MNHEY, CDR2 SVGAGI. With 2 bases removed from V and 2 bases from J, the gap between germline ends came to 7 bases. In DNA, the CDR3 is TGTGCCAGCAGTTACAGAGGGGGCAATCAGCCCCAGCATTTT. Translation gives CASSYRGGNQPQHF.

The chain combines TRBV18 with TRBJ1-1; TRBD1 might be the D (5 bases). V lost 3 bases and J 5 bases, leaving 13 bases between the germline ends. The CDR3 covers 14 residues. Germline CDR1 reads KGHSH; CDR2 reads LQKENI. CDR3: CASSPQGLETEAFF. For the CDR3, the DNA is TGTGCCAGCTCACCGCAGGGACTTGAAACTGAAGCTTTCTTT.

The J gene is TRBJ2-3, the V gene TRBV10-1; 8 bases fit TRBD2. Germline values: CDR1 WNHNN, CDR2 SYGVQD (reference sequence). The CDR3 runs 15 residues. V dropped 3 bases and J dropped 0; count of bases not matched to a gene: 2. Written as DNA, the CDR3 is TGCGCCAGCAGTGACGGCGGGGGGAGCACAGATACGCAGTATTTT. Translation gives CASSDGGGSTDTQYF.

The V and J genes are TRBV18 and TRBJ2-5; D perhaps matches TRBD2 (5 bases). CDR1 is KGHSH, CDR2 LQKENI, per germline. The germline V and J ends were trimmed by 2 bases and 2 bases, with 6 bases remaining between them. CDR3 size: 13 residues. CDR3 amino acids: CASSPGEQETQYF. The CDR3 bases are TGTGCCAGCTCACCAGGGGAGCAAGAGACCCAGTACTTC.

The CDR3 DNA is TGTGCCTGGAGTAAACAGGGGTACACTGAAGCTTTCTTT. Residues: CAWSKQGYTEAFF. The chain uses TRBV30 and TRBJ1-1; 7 nucleotides agree with TRBD1. CDR1 and CDR2 from the germline V gene are GTSNPN and SVGIG (reference sequence). The CDR3 contains 13 residues. The V and J ends lost 2 bases and 3 bases, in that order; junction bases with no gene match: 3.

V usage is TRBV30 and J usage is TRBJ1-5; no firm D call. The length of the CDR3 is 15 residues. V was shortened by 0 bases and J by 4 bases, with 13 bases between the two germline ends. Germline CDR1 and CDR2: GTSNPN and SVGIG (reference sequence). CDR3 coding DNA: TGTGCCTGGAGTGTATCGGCAGGTGGGAATCAGCCCCAGCATTTT. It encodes CAWSVSAGGNQPQHF.

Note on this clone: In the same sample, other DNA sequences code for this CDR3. Here the CDR3 reads CAIRRTGENTEAFF. The CDR3 coding sequence is TGTGCCATCAGGAGGACAGGGGAGAACACTGAAGCTTTCTTT. The chain is built from TRBV10-3 and TRBJ1-1, with 9 bases aligning to TRBD1. The CDR3 totals 14 residues. Germline-derived CDR1 and CDR2 are ENHRY and SYGVKD. The V segment lost 6 bases and the J segment 1 base; nucleotides outside the gene matches: 3.

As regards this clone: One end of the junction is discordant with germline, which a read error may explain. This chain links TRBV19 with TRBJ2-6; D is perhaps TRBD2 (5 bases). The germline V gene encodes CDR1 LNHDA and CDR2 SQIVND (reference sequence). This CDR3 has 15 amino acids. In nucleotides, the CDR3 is TGTGCCAGTAGTTTAGAGGGTGCTGGGGCCAACGTCCTGACTTTC. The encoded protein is CASSLEGAGANVLTF. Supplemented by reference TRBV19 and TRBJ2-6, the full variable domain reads DGGITQSPKYLFRKEGQNVTLSCEQNLNHDAMYWYRQDPGQGLRLIYYSQIVNDFQKGDIAEGYSVSREKKESFPLTVTSAQKNPTAFYLCASSLEGAGANVLTFGAGSRLTVL.

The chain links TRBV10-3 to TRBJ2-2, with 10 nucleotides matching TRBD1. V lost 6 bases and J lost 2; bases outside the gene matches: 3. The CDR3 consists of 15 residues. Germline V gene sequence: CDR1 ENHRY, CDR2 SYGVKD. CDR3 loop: CAIRRDRGNTGELFF. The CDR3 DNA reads TGTGCCATCAGGAGGGACAGGGGAAACACCGGGGAGCTGTTTTTT.

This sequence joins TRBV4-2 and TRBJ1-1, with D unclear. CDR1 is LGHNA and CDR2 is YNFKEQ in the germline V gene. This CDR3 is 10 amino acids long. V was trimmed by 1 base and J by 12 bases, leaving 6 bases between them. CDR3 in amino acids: CASSQGVTFF. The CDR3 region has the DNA TGTGCCAGCAGCCAAGGCGTTACTTTCTTT.

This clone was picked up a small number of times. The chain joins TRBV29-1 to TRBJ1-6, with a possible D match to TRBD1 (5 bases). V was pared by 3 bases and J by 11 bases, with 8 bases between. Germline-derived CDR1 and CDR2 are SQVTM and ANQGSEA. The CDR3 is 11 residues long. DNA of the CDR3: TGCAGCGTTGAGGGGGGGGCACCCCTCCACTTT. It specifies CSVEGGAPLHF.

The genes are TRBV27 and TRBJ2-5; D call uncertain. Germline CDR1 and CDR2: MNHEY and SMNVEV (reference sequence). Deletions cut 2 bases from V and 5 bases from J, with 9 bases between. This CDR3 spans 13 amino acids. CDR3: CASSLKPEETQYF. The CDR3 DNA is TGTGCCAGCAGTTTAAAGCCAGAGGAGACCCAGTACTTC.